The present TCR beta chain was sequenced within a study of OX40 agonist ivuxolimab in advanced cancers. Whole-study context: Aged roughly 23 to 80 with a mean of approximately 57 years, they were roughly 83% male.

Libraries were prepared by immunoSEQ multiplex PCR; TCRdb keeps only in-frame clonotypes and omits some of them. The data hold roughly 24,000 clones, with roughly 90% observed a single time. Germline V gene lookup returns CDR1 SGHDT and CDR2 YYEEEE. Losses at the gene ends were 1 base for V and 4 bases for J; bases not matched to a gene: 15. The length of the CDR3 is 19 residues. The TCR was taken from an adult with an advanced solid tumor such as melanoma, head and neck, liver or kidney cancer. The sequencing used CD4+ or CD8+ T cells sorted from blood, collected in a trial of the OX40 agonist ivuxolimab. The V gene is TRBV5-6, the J gene TRBJ2-5, with 11 bases matching TRBD2. The CDR3 DNA sequence: TGTGCCAGCAGCTTGTATGCTGGGACTAGCGGACAGCCTCTAGAGACCCAGTACTTC. It encodes CASSLYAGTSGQPLETQYF.